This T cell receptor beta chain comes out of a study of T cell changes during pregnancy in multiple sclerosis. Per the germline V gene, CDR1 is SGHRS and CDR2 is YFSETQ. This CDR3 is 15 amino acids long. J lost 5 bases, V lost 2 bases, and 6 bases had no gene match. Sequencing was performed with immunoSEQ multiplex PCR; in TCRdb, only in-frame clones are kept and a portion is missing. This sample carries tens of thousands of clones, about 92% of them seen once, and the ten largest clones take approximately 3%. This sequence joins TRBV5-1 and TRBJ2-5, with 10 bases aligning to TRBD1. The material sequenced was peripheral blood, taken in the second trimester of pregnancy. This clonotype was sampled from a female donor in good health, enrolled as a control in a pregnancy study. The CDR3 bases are TGCGCCAGCAGCTTTCCGGGACAGGGGAGGGAGACCCAGTACTTC. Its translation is CASSFPGQGRETQYF.